These 15 T cell receptor beta chains were all obtained from the same sample, sequenced in a study of blood T cell repertoires in COVID-19. TCRdb's table, derived via immunoSEQ multiplex PCR, lists solely in-frame clones and lacks some. The sample contains 310,000 or so clones, about nine tenths of which appear only once. Sequenced: PBMCs or T cells enriched from blood (not recorded which). These receptors were collected from a woman in her twenties or thirties who had recovered from COVID-19.

The CDR3 nucleotides are TGTGCCAGCAGCACCGGACAGGGGTTCGGCGAGCAGTACTTC. This translates into CASSTGQGFGEQYF. This sequence joins TRBV25-1 and TRBJ2-7; TRBD1 aligns across 9 bases. J gave up 6 bases and V 6 bases, and 9 bases lay outside the gene matches. The CDR3 covers 14 residues. Germline CDR1 is MGHDK and CDR2 is SYGVNS.

This clone was counted only a few times. In DNA form, the CDR3 reads TGTGCCAGCAGCTTGAGTAGCGGGAACGAGCAGTACTTC. It specifies CASSLSSGNEQYF. This chain joins TRBV5-4 and TRBJ2-7, with TRBD2 matching over 8 bases. V lost 1 base to trimming and J lost 5 bases; unmatched junction nucleotides: 2. CDR1 and CDR2 (germline): SGHNT, YYREEE (reference sequence). The length of the CDR3 is 13 residues.

The V and J genes are TRBV7-2 and TRBJ1-5; 7 nucleotides match TRBD1. This CDR3 has 14 residues. Trimming took 6 bases from V and 5 from J; bases not matched to a gene: 7. Germline lookup yields CDR1 SGHTA and CDR2 FQGNSA. CDR3 loop: CASSARDRDQPQHF. Written as DNA, the CDR3 is TGTGCCAGCAGTGCCCGGGACAGAGATCAGCCCCAGCATTTT.

This chain uses TRBV6-5 with TRBJ2-1; 8 nucleotides agree with TRBD2. J gave up 2 bases and V 10 bases, and 10 bases lay outside the gene matches. Germline CDR1 MNHEY, CDR2 SVGAGI. CDR3 length: 15 residues. The CDR3 region is CAIQPGRGAYNEQFF. As DNA, the CDR3 is TGTGCCATCCAACCCGGGAGGGGGGCCTACAATGAGCAGTTCTTC.

This chain joins TRBV5-1 and TRBJ2-3; 9 bases line up with TRBD2. V lost 0 bases to trimming and J lost 2 bases; unmatched junction nucleotides: 4. The length of the CDR3 is 16 residues. Germline assignment: CDR1 SGHRS and CDR2 YFSETQ. The CDR3 is CASSLVSSGATDTQYF. CDR3 DNA sequence: TGCGCCAGCAGCTTGGTCTCTAGCGGGGCCACAGATACGCAGTATTTT. Based on the CDR3 plus reference TRBV5-1 and TRBJ2-3, the full variable domain is KAGVTQTPRYLIKTRGQQVTLSCSPISGHRSVSWYQQTPGQGLQFLFEYFSETQRNKGNFPGRFSGRQFSNSRSEMNVSTLELGDSALYLCASSLVSSGATDTQYFGPGTRLTVL.

This chain joins TRBV7-8 and TRBJ2-1, with D possibly being TRBD2 (6 bases). Germline lookup yields CDR1 SGHVS and CDR2 FQNEAQ. V lost 5 bases to trimming and J lost 4 bases, with 9 bases between them. CDR3 length: 13 amino acids. Here the CDR3 reads CASSKGLYNEQFF. The CDR3 coding sequence is TGTGCCAGCAGCAAGGGACTTTACAATGAGCAGTTCTTC.

The chain has TRBV10-1 and TRBJ2-1; TRBD2 matches 13 bases. Trimming removed 0 bases from V and 3 bases from J; junction bases left unmatched: 8. Germline V gene sequence: CDR1 WNHNN, CDR2 SYGVQD (reference sequence). There are 19 residues in the CDR3. CDR3 in DNA: TGCGCCAGCAGTGAGTCCGAGACTAGCGGGAGGACCTTCTACAATGAGCAGTTCTTC. This gives the protein CASSESETSGRTFYNEQFF.

V gene TRBV5-4 combines with J gene TRBJ2-1; D perhaps matches TRBD2 (6 bases). Germline V CDR1 and CDR2: SGHNT, YYREEE (reference sequence). Deletions cut 2 bases from V and 3 bases from J, with 15 bases between. The CDR3 runs 16 residues. This chain's CDR3 is CASSLGRGTFYNEQFF. The CDR3 nucleotides are TGTGCCAGCAGCTTAGGGCGCGGGACCTTCTACAATGAGCAGTTCTTC.

This chain links TRBV2 with TRBJ1-5; D remains unclear. This CDR3 has 14 residues. V was clipped by 4 bases and J by 3 bases, with 10 bases between them. Germline CDR1 is SNHLY and CDR2 is FYNNEI. CDR3 region: CASSVLANNQPQHF. CDR3 coding DNA: TGTGCCAGCAGTGTGCTAGCGAACAATCAGCCCCAGCATTTT.

This chain links TRBV2 with TRBJ1-1, with TRBD1 matching 8 bases. Germline CDR1 is SNHLY and CDR2 is FYNNEI. This CDR3 contains 14 residues. The V segment lost 7 bases and the J segment 7 bases; nucleotides outside the gene matches: 11. The CDR3 sequence is CASIPYQGAGEAFF. As DNA, the CDR3 is TGTGCCAGCATTCCCTATCAGGGGGCCGGTGAAGCTTTCTTT. Full variable domain (outside the CDR3, taken from reference TRBV2 and TRBJ1-1): EPEVTQTPSHQVTQMGQEVILRCVPISNHLYFYWYRQILGQKVEFLVSFYNNEISEKSEIFDDQFSVERPDGSNFTLKIRSTKLEDSAMYFCASIPYQGAGEAFFGQGTRLTVV.

The V gene is TRBV6-4, the J gene TRBJ2-3, with TRBD2 matching over 8 bases. CDR1 MRHNA and CDR2 SNTAGT come from the germline V gene. V lost 0 bases, J lost 4 bases, and 3 bases stayed unmatched. CDR3 size: 15 residues. The CDR3 DNA sequence: TGTGCCAGCAGTGACTCAGCGGGAGCGGCAGATACGCAGTATTTT. Residues: CASSDSAGAADTQYF.

The chain carries TRBV2 and TRBJ1-6; D uncertain. Looked up from germline, CDR1 is SNHLY and CDR2 is FYNNEI. V gave up 5 bases and J gave up 8 bases, with 4 bases separating them. This CDR3 contains 11 residues. CDR3 sequence: CASSSDSPLHF. The CDR3 DNA sequence: TGTGCCAGCAGTAGCGATTCACCCCTCCACTTT.

V and J are TRBV27 and TRBJ1-1; 10 bases fit TRBD1. Trimming cost V 6 bases and J 5 bases; bases outside gene matches: 6. The CDR3 length is 14 residues. In germline, CDR1 is MNHEY, CDR2 SMNVEV (reference sequence). The CDR3 bases are TGTGCCAGCAGACTCGGGACAGGGGCGACTGAAGCTTTCTTT. It yields the protein CASRLGTGATEAFF.

The V and J genes are TRBV18 and TRBJ2-1, with D possibly matching TRBD2 (6 bases). Germline V gene sequence: CDR1 KGHSH, CDR2 LQKENI. This CDR3 has 15 residues. Trimming took off 6 bases at V and 0 bases at J, with 12 bases between the two ends. The DNA for the CDR3 is TGTGCCAGCTCCCCGGGACTCAGCTCCTACAATGAGCAGTTCTTC. This translates into CASSPGLSSYNEQFF.

This CDR3 reads CASSPSGRPWGNEQFF. For the CDR3, the DNA is TGTGCCAGCAGCCCTAGCGGGAGGCCTTGGGGGAATGAGCAGTTCTTC. The V gene is TRBV9, the J gene TRBJ2-1; TRBD2 aligns across 11 bases. Germline V CDR1 and CDR2: SGDLS, YYNGEE. The CDR3 runs to 16 residues. The V gene end was trimmed by 4 bases and the J gene end by 7 bases; junction bases not matched to a gene: 10.